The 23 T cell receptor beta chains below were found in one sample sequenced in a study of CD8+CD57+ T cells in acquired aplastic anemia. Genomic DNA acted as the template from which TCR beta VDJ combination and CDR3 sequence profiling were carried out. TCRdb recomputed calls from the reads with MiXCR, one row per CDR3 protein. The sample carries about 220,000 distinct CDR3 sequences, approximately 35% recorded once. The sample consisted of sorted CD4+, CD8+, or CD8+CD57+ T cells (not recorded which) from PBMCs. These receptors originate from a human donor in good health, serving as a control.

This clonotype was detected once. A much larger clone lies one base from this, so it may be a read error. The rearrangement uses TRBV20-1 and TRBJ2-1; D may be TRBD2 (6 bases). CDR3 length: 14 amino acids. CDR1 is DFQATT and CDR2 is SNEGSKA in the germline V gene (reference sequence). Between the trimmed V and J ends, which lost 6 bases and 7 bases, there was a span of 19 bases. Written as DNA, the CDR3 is TGCAGTGCCGGGACTGGTACCTACAGGAATGAGCAGTTCTTC. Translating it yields CSAGTGTYRNEQFF.

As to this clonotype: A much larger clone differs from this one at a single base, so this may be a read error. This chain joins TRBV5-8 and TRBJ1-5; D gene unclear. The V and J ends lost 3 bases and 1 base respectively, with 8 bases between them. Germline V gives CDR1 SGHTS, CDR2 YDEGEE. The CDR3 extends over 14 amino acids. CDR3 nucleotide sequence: TGTGCCAGCAGCTCGGCTAGGAGCAATCAGCCCCAGCATTTT. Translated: CASSSARSNQPQHF.

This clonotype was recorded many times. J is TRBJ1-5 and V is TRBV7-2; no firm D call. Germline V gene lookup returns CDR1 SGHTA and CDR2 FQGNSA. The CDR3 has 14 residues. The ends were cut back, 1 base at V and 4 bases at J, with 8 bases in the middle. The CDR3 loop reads CASSLGTANQPQHF. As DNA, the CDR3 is TGTGCCAGCAGCTTAGGAACAGCGAATCAGCCCCAGCATTTT.

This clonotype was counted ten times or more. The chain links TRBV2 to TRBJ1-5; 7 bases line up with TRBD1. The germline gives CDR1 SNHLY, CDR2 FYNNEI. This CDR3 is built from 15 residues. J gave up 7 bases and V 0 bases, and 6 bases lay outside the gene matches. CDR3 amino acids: CASSEALGGGQPQHF. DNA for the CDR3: TGTGCCAGCAGTGAAGCGCTAGGGGGCGGACAGCCCCAGCATTTT. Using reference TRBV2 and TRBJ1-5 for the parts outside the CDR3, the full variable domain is EPEVTQTPSHQVTQMGQEVILRCVPISNHLYFYWYRQILGQKVEFLVSFYNNEISEKSEIFDDQFSVERPDGSNFTLKIRSTKLEDSAMYFCASSEALGGGQPQHFGDGTRLSIL.

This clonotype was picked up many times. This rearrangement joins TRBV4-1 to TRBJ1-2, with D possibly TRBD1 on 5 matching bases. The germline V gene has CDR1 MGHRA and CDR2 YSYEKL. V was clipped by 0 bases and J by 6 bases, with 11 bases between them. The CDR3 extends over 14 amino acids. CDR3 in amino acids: CASSQDRAGHGYTF. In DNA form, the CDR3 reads TGCGCCAGCAGCCAAGATCGGGCGGGGCATGGCTACACCTTC.

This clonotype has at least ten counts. CDR3 loop: CASSQVGTEAFF. The CDR3 DNA sequence: TGTGCCAGCAGCCAAGTAGGGACTGAAGCTTTCTTT. The rearrangement links TRBV14 to TRBJ1-1, with D unclear. Germline lookup yields CDR1 SGHDN and CDR2 FVKESK. CDR3 length equals 12 residues. Deletions cut 1 base from V and 5 bases from J, with 5 bases between.

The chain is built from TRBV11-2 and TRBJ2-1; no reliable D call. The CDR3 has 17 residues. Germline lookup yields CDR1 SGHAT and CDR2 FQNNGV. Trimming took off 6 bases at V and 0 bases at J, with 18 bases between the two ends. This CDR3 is CASSYGLGVSSYNEQFF. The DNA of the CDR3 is TGTGCCAGCAGTTATGGGCTTGGGGTTAGCTCCTACAATGAGCAGTTCTTC.

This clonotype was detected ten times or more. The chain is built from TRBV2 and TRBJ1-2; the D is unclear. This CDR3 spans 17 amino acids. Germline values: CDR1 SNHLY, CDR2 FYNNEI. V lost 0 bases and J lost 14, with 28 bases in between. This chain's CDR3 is CASSEAMEAGMSVGGTF. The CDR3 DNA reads TGTGCCAGCAGTGAAGCAATGGAAGCCGGAATGTCGGTGGGAGGGACCTTC.

In DNA, the CDR3 is TGTGCCAGCAGCCAAGATCTGGAGGGGGATCGGTTCTTC. Its translation: CASSQDLEGDRFF. The chain is built from TRBV7-9 and TRBJ2-1; D tentatively reads TRBD1 or TRBD2 (6 bases each). The CDR3 spans 13 residues. Germline values: CDR1 SEHNR, CDR2 FQNEAQ (reference sequence). V lost 5 bases and J 15 bases, leaving 20 bases between the germline ends. Full variable domain (outside the CDR3, taken from reference TRBV7-9 and TRBJ2-1): DTGVSQNPRHKITKRGQNVTFRCDPISEHNRLYWYRQTLGQGPEFLTYFQNEAQLEKSRLLSDRFSAERPKGSFSTLEIQRTEQGDSAMYLCASSQDLEGDRFFGPGTRLTVL.

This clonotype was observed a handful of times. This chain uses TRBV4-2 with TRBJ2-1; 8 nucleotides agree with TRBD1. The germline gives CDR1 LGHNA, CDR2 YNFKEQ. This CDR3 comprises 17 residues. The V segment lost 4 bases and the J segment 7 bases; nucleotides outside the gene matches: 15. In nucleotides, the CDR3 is TGTGCCAGCAGCCCCTCGATGGACAGGGTTGGAGCGAATGAGCAGTTCTTC. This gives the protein CASSPSMDRVGANEQFF.

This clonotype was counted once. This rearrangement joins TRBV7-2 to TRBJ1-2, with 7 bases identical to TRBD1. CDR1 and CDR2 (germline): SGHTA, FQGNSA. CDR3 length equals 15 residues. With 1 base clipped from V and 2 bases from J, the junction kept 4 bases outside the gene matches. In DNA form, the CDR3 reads TGTGCCAGCAGCTTAGGGGACAGCCTCAACTATGGCTACACCTTC. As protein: CASSLGDSLNYGYTF.

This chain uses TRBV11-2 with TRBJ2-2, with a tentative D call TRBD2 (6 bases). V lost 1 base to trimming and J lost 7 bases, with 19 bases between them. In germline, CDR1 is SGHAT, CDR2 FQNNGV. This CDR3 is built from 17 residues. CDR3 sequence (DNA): TGTGCCAGCAGCTTAGGTCTGGGGGACTGGTCCCGCGGGGAGCTGTTTTTT. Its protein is CASSLGLGDWSRGELFF.

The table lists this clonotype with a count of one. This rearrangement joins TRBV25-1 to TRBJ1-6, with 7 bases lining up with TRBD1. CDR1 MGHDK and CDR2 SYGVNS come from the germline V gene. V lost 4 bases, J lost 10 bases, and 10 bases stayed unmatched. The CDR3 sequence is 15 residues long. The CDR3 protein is CASSVGDSAESPLHF. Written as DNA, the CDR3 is TGTGCCAGCAGTGTGGGGGACAGCGCCGAATCACCCCTCCACTTT.

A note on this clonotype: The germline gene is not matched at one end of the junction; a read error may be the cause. The CDR3 region has the DNA TGTGCCAGCAGCTCGGGACTAGCGGTTACCGGGGAACTGTTTTTT. Protein sequence: CASSSGLAVTGELFF. The rearrangement links TRBV7-3 to TRBJ2-2; 11 bases line up with TRBD2. This CDR3 spans 15 amino acids. The germline V gene encodes CDR1 SGHTA and CDR2 FQGTGA.

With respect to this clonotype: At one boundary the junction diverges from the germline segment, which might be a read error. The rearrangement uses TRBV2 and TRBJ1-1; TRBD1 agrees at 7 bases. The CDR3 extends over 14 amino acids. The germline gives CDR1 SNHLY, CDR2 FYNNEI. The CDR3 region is CASSETGTNNEAFF. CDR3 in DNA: TGTGCCAGCAGTGAGACAGGGACGAACAATGAAGCTTTCTTT. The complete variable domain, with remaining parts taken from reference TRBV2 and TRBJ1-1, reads EPEVTQTPSHQVTQMGQEVILRCVPISNHLYFYWYRQILGQKVEFLVSFYNNEISEKSEIFDDQFSVERPDGSNFTLKIRSTKLEDSAMYFCASSETGTNNEAFFGQGTRLTVV.

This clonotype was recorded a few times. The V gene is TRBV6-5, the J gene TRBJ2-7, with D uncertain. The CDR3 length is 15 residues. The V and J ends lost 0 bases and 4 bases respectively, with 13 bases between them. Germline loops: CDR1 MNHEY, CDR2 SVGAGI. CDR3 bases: TGTGCCAGCAGTTACTCTGCTCCGGTCGCTTACGAGCAGTACTTC. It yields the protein CASSYSAPVAYEQYF.

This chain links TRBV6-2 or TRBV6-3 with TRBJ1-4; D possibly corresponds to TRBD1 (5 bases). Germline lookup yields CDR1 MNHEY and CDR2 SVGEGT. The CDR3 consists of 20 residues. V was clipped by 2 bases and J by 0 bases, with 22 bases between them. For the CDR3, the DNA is TGTGCCAGCAGTTACGTCCCCGTTTGGGGCACCGATGCAACTAATGAAAAACTGTTTTTT. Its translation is CASSYVPVWGTDATNEKLFF.

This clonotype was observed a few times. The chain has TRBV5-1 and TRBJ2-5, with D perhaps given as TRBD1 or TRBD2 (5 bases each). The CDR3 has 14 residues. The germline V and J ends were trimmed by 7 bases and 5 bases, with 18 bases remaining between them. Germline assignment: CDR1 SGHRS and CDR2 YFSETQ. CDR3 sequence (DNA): TGCGCCAGCGAAAGGGGTTCTGGGGAGGAGACCCAGTACTTC. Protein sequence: CASERGSGEETQYF.

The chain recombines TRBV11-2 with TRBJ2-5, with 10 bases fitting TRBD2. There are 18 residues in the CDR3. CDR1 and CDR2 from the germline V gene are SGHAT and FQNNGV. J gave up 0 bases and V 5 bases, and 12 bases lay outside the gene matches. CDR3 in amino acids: CASSPRMGLAGDQETQYF. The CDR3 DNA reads TGTGCCAGCAGCCCTAGGATGGGGCTAGCGGGGGACCAAGAGACCCAGTACTTC.

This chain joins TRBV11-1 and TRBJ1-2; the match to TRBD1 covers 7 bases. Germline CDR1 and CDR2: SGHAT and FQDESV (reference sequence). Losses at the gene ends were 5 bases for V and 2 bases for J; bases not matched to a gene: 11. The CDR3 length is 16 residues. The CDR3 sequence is CASSPRGTEINYGYTF. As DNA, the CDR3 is TGTGCCAGCAGCCCTAGGGGGACAGAAATAAACTATGGCTACACCTTC. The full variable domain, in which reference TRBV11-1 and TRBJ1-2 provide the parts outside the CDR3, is EAEVAQSPRYKITEKSQAVAFWCDPISGHATLYWYRQILGQGPELLVQFQDESVVDDSQLPKDRFSAERLKGVDSTLKIQPAELGDSAMYLCASSPRGTEINYGYTFGSGTRLTVV.

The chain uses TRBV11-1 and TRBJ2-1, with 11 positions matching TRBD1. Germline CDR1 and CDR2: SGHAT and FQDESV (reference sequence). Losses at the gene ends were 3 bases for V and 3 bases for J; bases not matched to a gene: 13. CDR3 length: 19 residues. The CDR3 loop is CASSFVGLRGTGGYNEQFF. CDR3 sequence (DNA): TGTGCCAGCAGCTTCGTTGGATTACGCGGGACAGGGGGCTACAATGAGCAGTTCTTC. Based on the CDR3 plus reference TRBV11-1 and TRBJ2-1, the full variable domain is EAEVAQSPRYKITEKSQAVAFWCDPISGHATLYWYRQILGQGPELLVQFQDESVVDDSQLPKDRFSAERLKGVDSTLKIQPAELGDSAMYLCASSFVGLRGTGGYNEQFFGPGTRLTVL.

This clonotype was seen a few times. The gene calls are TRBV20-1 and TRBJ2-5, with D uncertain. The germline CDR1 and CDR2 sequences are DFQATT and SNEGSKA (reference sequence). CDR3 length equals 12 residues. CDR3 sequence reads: CRKGRDQETQYF. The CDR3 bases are TGCAGGAAGGGCCGTGACCAAGAGACCCAGTACTTC.

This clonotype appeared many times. CDR3 sequence (DNA): TGTGCCAGCAGCAGCCACAGGGTGACGGGGATTCAGTACTTC. Encoded protein: CASSSHRVTGIQYF. V gene TRBV7-9 combines with J gene TRBJ2-4, with D maybe TRBD1 (6 bases). Trimming removed 5 bases at V and 10 bases at J, with 18 bases between. Germline V gene data show CDR1 as SEHNR and CDR2 as FQNEAQ (reference sequence). The length of the CDR3 is 14 residues.